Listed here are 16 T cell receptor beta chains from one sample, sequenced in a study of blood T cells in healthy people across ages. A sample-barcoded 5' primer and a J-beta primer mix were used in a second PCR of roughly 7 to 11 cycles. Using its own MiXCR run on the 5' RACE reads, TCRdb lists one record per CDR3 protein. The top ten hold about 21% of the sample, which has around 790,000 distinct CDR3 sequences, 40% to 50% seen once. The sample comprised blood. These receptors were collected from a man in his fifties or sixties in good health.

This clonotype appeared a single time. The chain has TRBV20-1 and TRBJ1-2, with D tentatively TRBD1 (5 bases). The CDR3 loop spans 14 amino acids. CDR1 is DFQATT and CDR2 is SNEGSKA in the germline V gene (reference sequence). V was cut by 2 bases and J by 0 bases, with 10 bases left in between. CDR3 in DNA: TGCAGTGCTAGAAGGGGATGGCCTAACTATGGCTACACCTTC. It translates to CSARRGWPNYGYTF.

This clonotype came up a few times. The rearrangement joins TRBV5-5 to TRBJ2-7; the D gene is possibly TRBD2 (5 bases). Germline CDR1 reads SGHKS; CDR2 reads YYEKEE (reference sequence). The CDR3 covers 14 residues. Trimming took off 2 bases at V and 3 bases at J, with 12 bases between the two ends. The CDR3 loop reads CASSLQSGYYEQYF. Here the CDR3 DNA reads TGTGCCAGCAGCTTACAAAGCGGCTACTACGAGCAGTACTTC.

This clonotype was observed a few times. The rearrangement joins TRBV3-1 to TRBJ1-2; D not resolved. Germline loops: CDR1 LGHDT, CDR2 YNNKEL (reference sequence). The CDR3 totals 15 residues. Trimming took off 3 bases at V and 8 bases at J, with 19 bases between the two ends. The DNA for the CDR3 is TGTGCCAGCAGCCAGGAACACACTCGGGTGGTGGGCTACACCTTC. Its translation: CASSQEHTRVVGYTF.

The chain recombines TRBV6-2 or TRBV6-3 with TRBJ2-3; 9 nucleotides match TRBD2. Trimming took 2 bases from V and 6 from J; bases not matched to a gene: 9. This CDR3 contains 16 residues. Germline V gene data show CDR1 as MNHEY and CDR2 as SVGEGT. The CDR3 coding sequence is TGTGCCAGCAGTTACCATGTGGGACTAGCTGTCGATACGCAGTATTTT. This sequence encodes CASSYHVGLAVDTQYF.

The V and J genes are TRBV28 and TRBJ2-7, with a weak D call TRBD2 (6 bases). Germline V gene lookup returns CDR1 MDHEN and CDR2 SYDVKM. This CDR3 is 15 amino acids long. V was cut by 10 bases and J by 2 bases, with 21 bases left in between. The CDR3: CATIQQAGLTYEQYF. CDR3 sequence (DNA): TGTGCCACCATTCAACAGGCGGGACTGACCTACGAGCAGTACTTC.

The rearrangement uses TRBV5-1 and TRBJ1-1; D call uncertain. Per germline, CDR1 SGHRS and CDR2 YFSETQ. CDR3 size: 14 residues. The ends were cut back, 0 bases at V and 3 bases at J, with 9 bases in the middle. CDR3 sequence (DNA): TGCGCCAGCAGCTTGGAGTGGGAATACACTGAAGCTTTCTTT. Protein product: CASSLEWEYTEAFF.

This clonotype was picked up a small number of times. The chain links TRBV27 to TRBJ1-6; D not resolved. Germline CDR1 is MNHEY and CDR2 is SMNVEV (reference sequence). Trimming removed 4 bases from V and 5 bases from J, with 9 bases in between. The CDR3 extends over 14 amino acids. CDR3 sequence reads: CASSYEGNNSPLHF. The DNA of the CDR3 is TGTGCCAGCAGTTATGAGGGAAATAATTCACCCCTCCACTTT.

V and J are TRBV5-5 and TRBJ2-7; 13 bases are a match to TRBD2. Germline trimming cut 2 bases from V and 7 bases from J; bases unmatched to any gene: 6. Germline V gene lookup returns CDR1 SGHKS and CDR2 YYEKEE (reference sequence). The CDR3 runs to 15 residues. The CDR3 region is CASSLGTSGDNEQYF. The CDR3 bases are TGTGCCAGCAGCTTAGGGACTAGCGGGGACAATGAGCAGTACTTC.

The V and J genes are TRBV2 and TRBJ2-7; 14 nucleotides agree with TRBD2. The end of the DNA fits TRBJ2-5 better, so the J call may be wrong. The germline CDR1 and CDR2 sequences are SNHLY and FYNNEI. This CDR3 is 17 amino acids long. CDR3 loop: CASSGGIGTSGGETQYF. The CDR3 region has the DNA TGTGCCAGCAGTGGTGGAATTGGGACTAGCGGGGGTGAGACCCAGTACTTC.

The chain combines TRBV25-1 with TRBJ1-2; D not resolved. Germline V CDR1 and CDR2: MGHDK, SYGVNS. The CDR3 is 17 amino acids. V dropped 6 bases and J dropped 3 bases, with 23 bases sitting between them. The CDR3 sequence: CASRTEDVSGSHYGYTF. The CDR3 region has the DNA TGTGCCAGCAGAACAGAAGATGTGTCCGGTTCCCACTATGGCTACACCTTC.

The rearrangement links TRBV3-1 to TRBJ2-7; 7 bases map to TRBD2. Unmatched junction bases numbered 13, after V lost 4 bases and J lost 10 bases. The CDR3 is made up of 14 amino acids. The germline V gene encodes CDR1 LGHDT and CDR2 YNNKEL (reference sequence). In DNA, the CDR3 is TGTGCCAGCAGCCGAAAGACTAGCCGGAGGGCCCAGTACTTC. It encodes CASSRKTSRRAQYF.

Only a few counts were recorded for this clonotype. CDR3 sequence: CASSHTLGTRYNEQFF. DNA for the CDR3: TGCGCCAGCAGCCACACCCTCGGGACTAGATACAATGAGCAGTTCTTC. The genes are TRBV4-1 and TRBJ2-1, with 8 bases fitting TRBD2. Germline trimming cut 3 bases from V and 4 bases from J; bases unmatched to any gene: 8. Germline values: CDR1 MGHRA, CDR2 YSYEKL. CDR3 length equals 16 residues.

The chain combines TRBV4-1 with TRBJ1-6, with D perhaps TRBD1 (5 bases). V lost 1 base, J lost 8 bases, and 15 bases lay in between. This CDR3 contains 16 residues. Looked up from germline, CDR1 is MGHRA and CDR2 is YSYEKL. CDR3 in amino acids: CASSQGDLEMDSPLHF. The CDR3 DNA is TGCGCCAGCAGCCAAGGGGACTTAGAAATGGATTCACCCCTCCACTTT.

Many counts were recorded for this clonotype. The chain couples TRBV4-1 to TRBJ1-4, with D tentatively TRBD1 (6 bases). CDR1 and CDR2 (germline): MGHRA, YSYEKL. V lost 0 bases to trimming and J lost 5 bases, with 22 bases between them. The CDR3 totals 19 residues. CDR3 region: CASSQDLSSFGQQNEKLFF. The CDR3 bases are TGCGCCAGCAGCCAAGATCTGTCTTCGTTTGGACAGCAAAATGAAAAACTGTTTTTT.

The CDR3, as DNA: TGCAGTGCTAGAGACAGGGGGGATTCCCAGTATTTT. It specifies CSARDRGDSQYF. This sequence joins TRBV20-1 and TRBJ2-3; TRBD1 might be the D (7 bases). Germline CDR1 and CDR2: DFQATT and SNEGSKA (reference sequence). The CDR3 is 12 residues long. V was trimmed by 0 bases and J by 12 bases, leaving 13 bases between them.

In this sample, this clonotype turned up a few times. CDR3 sequence (DNA): TGCGCCAGCAGCCAAGATGGTGGCAGGACCACTGAAGCTTTCTTT. The encoded protein is CASSQDGGRTTEAFF. The V gene is TRBV4-3, the J gene TRBJ1-1, with unresolved D. V was clipped by 0 bases and J by 4 bases, with 12 bases between them. The CDR3 has 15 residues. Germline loops: CDR1 LGHNA, CDR2 YSLEER.